This T cell receptor (beta chain) was sequenced during a study of glioma-infiltrating T cells after dendritic cell vaccination. V was cut by 4 bases and J by 1 base, with 14 bases left in between. Germline V gene lookup returns CDR1 LGHNA and CDR2 YNFKEQ. The CDR3 is 15 amino acids. TCRdb keeps only in-frame clones here, not all; method: immunoSEQ multiplex PCR. The table includes about 49,000 clones, 65% to 90% detected once. V and J are TRBV4-2 and TRBJ2-7; D is ambiguous. The receptor was derived from a human donor with glioblastoma. The sample in question was blood, obtained before dendritic cell vaccination. CDR3 sequence: CASSLQVGTSYEQYF. In DNA form, the CDR3 reads TGTGCCAGCAGCCTTCAGGTCGGAACTTCCTACGAGCAGTACTTC.